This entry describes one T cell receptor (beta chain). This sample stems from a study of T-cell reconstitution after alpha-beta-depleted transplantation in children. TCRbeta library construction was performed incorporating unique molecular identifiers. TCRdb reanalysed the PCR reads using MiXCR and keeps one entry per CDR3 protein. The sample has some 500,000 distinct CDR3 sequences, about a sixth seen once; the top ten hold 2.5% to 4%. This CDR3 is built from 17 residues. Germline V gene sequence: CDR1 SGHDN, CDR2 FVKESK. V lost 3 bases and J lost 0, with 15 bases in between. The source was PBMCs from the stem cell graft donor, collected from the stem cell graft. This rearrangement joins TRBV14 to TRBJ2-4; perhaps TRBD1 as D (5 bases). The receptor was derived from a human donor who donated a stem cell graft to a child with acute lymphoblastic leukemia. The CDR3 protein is CASSHTTTDLAKNIQYF. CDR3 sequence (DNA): TGTGCCAGCAGCCACACAACGACAGACCTAGCCAAAAACATTCAGTACTTC. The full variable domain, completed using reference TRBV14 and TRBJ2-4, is EAGVTQFPSHSVIEKGQTVTLRCDPISGHDNLYWYRRVMGKEIKFLLHFVKESKQDESGMPNNRFLAERTGGTYSTLKVQPAELEDSGVYFCASSHTTTDLAKNIQYFGAGTRLSVL.